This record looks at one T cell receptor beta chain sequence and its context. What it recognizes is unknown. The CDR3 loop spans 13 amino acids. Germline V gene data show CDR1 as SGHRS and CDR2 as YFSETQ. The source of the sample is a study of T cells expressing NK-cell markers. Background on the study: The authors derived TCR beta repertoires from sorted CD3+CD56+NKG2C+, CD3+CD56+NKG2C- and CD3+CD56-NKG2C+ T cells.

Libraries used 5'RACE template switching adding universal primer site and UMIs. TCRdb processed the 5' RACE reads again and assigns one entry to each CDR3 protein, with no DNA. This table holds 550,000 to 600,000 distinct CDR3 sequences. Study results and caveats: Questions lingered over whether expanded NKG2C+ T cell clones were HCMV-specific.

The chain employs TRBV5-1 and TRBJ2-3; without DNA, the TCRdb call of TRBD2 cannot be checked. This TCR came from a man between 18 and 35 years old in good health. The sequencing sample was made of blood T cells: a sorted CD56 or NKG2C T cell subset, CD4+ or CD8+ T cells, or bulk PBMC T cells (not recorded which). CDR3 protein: CASRQREASTQYF.